This TCR beta chain was captured in a study of OX40 agonist ivuxolimab in advanced cancers. The table came from immunoSEQ multiplex PCR; TCRdb's copy has only in-frame clones and leaves some out. Of fewer than 8,500 clones listed, 55% to 85% are singletons. Losses at the gene ends were 5 bases for V and 3 bases for J; bases not matched to a gene: 11. The germline V gene encodes CDR1 SEHNR and CDR2 FQNEAQ (reference sequence). CDR3 length equals 16 residues. Sequenced material: CD4+ or CD8+ T cells sorted from blood, taken in a trial of the OX40 agonist ivuxolimab. This receptor was taken from an adult with an advanced solid tumor such as melanoma, head and neck, liver or kidney cancer. The chain uses TRBV7-9 and TRBJ2-5; 8 bases are a match to TRBD1. Here the CDR3 reads CASSARTGKVEETQYF. The DNA of the CDR3 is TGTGCCAGCAGCGCCAGGACAGGGAAGGTCGAAGAGACCCAGTACTTC.